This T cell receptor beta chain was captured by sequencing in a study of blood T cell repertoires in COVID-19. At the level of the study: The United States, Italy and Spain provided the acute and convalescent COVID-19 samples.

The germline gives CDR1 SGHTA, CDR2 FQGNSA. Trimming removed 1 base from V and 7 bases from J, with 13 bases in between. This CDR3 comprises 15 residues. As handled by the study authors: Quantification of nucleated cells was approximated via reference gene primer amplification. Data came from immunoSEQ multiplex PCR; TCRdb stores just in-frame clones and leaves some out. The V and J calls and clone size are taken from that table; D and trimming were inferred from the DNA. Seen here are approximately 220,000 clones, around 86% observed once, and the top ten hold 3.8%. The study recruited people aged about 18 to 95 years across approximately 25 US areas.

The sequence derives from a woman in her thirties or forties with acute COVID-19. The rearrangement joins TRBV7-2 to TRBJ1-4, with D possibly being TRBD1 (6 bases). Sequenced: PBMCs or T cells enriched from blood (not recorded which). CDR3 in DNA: TGTGCCAGCAGCTTAGAGCTGGGGGCGTTTGAAAAACTGTTTTTT. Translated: CASSLELGAFEKLFF.